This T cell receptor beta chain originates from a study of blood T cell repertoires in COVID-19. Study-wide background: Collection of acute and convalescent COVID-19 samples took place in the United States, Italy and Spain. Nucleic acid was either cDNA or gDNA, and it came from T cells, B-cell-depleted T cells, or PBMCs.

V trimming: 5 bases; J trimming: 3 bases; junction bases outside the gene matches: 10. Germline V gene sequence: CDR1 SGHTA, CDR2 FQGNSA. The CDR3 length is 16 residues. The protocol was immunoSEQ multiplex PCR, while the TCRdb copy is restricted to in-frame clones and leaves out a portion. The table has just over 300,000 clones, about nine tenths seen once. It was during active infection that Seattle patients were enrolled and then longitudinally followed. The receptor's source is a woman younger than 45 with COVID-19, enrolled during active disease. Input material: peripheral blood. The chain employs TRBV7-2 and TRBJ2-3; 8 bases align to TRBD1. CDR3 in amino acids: CASSANRGLATDTQYF. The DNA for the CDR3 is TGTGCCAGCAGCGCTAACAGGGGGTTAGCTACAGATACGCAGTATTTT.